Sequencing of this T cell receptor (beta chain) was carried out in a study of CD8 T cells in Susac syndrome (dated by TCRdb to 2018 to 2020). Notes on the research overall: Whether CD8+ T cell activation and differentiation in Susac syndrome was antigen driven was tested using repertoire sequencing. The investigation overall reported the following: The number of individuals in the TCR sequencing and HLA analysis was acknowledged as relatively small.

Its CDR3 holds 18 amino acids, cysteine through phenylalanine. CDR3 DNA is the only sequence kept; it has 54 bases, read in frame from the first base. After removal of 5 bases from V and 3 bases from J, the junction retains 14 bases not matched to a gene. CDR1 and CDR2 are drawn from the germline V gene: SGHVS, FNYEAQ. RNA was extracted with the RNeasy kit and roughly 0.45 to 1 ug was reverse transcribed using random hexamers. TCR beta CDR3 regions were amplified with the immunoSEQ multiplex PCR assay covering 54 Vbeta and 13 Jbeta segments. To correct PCR amplification bias, a synthetic template baseline was used for both primer optimization and computational correction. Processing in the source paper ran as follows. Reads were assigned to V, D and J genes according to IMGT and analyzed in immunoSEQ Analyzer, with only productive sequences retained. Clonality was computed as one minus Shannon entropy normalized by log2 of the number of productive unique sequences. For each patient and control, public and private clones were evaluated among the 100 most prevalent clones. Clones were defined as Susac-specific if absent from the healthy and MS cohorts, from 1052 published viral clones and from other ImmuneACCESS disease sequences. In TCRdb, the public reads were trimmed at Q25 with fastp and aligned with MiXCR, with productive beta chains retained. Each CDR3 protein gets just one entry, which takes the most common genes and DNA from the rows behind it. The V and J calls were not made by the authors but by TCRdb's processing. The sample records 150,000 to 200,000 distinct CDR3 sequences, 94% of which are singletons. The biggest ten clones account for about 0.095% of the sample.

On this clonotype itself: This receptor's antigen is unknown. The sample holds no much larger clone one base away, and base qualities are not on file.

Peripheral blood CD8+ and CD4+ T cells from healthy donors, Susac syndrome patients and multiple sclerosis patients were profiled by high-throughput TCR beta sequencing. Treatment-naive patients with stable or active relapsing-remitting disease fulfilling revised McDonald criteria were used as multiple sclerosis controls. Bulk CD8+ and CD4+ T cells were purified magnetically by negative isolation, whereas CD8+ TEMRA cells were enriched by FACS. Blood was drawn into EDTA tubes, processed within 24 hours, and PBMCs were isolated by density gradient centrifugation. PBMCs intended for TCR sequencing were cryopreserved in liquid nitrogen and thawed later in a water bath at 37 degrees C. Purity of sorted or isolated CD4+, CD8+ and CD8+ TEMRA cells was at least 90%.

Sequencing input: CD4+ T cells from PBMCs. The sequence links TRBV7-6 to TRBJ2-2; 8 junctional bases match TRBD1. This sequence was found in a human donor with multiple sclerosis. The base sequence is TGTGCCAGCAGCCCCCTCTCGGGCGGACAGGGATACACCGGGGAGCTGTTTTTT. It is translated as CASSPLSGGQGYTGELFF.